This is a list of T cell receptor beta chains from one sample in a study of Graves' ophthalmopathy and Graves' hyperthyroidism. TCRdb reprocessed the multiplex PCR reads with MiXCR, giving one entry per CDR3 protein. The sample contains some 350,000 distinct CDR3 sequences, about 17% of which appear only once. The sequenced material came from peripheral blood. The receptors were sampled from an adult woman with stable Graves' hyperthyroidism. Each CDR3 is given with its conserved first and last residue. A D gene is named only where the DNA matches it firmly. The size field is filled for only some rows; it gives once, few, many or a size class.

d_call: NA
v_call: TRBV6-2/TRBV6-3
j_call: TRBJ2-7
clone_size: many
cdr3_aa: CASSYLYHYEQYF
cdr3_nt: TGTGCCAGCAGTTACTTGTACCACTACGAGCAGTACTTC

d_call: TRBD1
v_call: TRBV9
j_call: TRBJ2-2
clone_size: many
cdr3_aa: CASSVPLTGEDTGELFF
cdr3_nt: TGTGCCAGCAGCGTACCACTTACAGGGGAAGACACCGGGGAGCTGTTTTTT

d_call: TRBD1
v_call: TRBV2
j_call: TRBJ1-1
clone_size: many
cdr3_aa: CASEDRMNTEAFF
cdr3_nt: TGTGCCAGCGAGGACAGGATGAACACTGAAGCTTTCTTT

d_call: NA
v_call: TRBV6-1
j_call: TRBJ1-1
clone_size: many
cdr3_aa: CASSDMGWGNTEAFF
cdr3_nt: TGTGCCAGCAGTGATATGGGGTGGGGGAACACTGAAGCTTTCTTT

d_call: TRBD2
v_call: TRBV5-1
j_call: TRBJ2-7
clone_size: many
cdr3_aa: CASSLGTSVYEQYF
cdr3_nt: TGTGCCAGCAGCTTAGGGACTAGCGTCTACGAGCAGTACTTC

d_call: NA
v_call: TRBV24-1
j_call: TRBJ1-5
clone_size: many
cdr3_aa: CATIVPGLYSNQPQHF
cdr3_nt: TGTGCCACCATTGTTCCGGGCCTCTATAGCAATCAGCCCCAGCATTTT

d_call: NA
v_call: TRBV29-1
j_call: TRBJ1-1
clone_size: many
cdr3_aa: CSVETMGSTEAFF
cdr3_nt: TGCAGCGTTGAAACTATGGGGTCCACTGAAGCTTTCTTT

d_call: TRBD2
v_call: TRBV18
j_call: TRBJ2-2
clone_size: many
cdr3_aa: CASSPRTSGTGELFF
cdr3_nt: TGTGCCAGCTCACCTCGGACTAGCGGGACCGGGGAGCTGTTTTTT

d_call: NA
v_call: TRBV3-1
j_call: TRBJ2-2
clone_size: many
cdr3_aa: CASDRGTGTGELFF
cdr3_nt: TGTGCCAGCGACCGGGGAACAGGGACCGGGGAGCTGTTTTTT

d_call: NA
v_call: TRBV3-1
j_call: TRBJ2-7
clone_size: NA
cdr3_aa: CASSVESDSYEQYF
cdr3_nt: TGTGCCTCCAGCGTCGAATCCGACTCCTACGAGCAGTACTTC

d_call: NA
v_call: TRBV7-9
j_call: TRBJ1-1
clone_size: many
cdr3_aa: CASSPWSSSTEAFF
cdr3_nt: TGTGCCAGCAGCCCCTGGAGTTCATCCACTGAAGCTTTCTTT

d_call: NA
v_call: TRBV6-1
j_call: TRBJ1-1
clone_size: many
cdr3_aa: CASRRGEAFF
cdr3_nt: TGTGCCAGCCGTCGCGGTGAAGCTTTCTTT

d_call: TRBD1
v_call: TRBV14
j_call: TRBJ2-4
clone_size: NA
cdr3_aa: CASSQGGGYPKNIKYF
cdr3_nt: TGTGCCAGCAGCCAAGGAGGGGGCTACCCCAAAAACATTAAGTACTTC

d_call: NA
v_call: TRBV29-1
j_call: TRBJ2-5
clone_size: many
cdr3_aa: CSGASGEETQYF
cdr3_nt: TGCAGCGGGGCGTCGGGTGAAGAGACCCAGTACTTC

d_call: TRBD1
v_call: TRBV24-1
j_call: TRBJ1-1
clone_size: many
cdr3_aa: CATSDPGQGETEAFF
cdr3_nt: TGTGCCACCAGTGACCCGGGACAGGGTGAAACTGAAGCTTTCTTT

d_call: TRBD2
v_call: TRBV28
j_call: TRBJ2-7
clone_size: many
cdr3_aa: CASSQTGLAGGPGAQYF
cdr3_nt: TGTGCCAGCAGTCAAACAGGACTAGCGGGAGGGCCGGGGGCGCAGTACTTC

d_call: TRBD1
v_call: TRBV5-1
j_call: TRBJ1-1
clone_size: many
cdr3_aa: CASSSQGMLITEAFF
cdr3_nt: TGCGCCAGCAGCTCACAGGGGATGTTGATCACTGAAGCTTTCTTT

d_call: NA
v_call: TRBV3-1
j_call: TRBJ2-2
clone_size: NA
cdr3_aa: CASSHPGGSGELFF
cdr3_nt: TGTGCCAGCAGCCACCCCGGGGGCTCCGGGGAGCTGTTTTTT

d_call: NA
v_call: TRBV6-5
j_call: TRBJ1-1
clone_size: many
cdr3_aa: CASSYSTLMNTEAFF
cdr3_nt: TGTGCCAGCAGTTACTCGACACTAATGAACACTGAAGCTTTCTTT

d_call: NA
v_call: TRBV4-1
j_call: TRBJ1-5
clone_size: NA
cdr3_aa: CASSQEIVNLQGDQPQHF
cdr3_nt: TGCGCCAGCAGCCAAGAGATAGTGAATCTACAAGGGGATCAGCCCCAGCATTTT

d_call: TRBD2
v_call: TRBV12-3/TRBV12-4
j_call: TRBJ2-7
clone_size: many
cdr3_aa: CASSLALRGLAGKRSYEQYF
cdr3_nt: TGTGCCAGCAGTTTAGCGCTGAGGGGACTAGCGGGTAAGCGGAGCTACGAGCAGTACTTC

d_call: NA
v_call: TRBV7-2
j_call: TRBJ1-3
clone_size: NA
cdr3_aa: CASSLSLLTAGNTIYF
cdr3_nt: TGTGCCAGCAGCTTATCACTTTTGACAGCAGGAAACACCATATATTTT

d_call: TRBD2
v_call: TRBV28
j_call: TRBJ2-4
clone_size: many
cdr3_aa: CANSRLAGDRDIQYF
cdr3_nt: TGTGCCAACAGCAGACTAGCGGGAGATAGAGACATTCAGTACTTC

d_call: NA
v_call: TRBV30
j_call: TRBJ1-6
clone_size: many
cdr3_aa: CAWKQNTGPLHF
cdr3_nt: TGTGCCTGGAAACAGAACACAGGGCCCCTCCACTTT

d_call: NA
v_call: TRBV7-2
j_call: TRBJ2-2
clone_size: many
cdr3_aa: CASSLLYANTGELFF
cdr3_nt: TGTGCCAGCAGCTTACTCTACGCGAACACCGGGGAGCTGTTTTTT

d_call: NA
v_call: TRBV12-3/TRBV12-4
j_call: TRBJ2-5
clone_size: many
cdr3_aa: CASRGDREGDQETQYF
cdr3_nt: TGTGCCAGCAGGGGAGACAGGGAGGGGGACCAAGAGACCCAGTACTTC

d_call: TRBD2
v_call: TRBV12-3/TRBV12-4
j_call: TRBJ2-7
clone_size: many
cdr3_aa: CASSGLAGPAGEQYF
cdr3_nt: TGTGCCAGCAGTGGACTAGCGGGACCAGCTGGGGAGCAGTACTTC

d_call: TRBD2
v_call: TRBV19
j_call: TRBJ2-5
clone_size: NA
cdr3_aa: CASSTSGGQETQYF
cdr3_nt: TGTGCCAGTAGCACTAGCGGGGGGCAAGAGACCCAGTACTTC

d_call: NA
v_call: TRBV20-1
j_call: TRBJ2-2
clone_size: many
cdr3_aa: CSAPDGGSSTGELFF
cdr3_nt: TGCAGTGCTCCGGATGGTGGCTCCTCCACCGGGGAGCTGTTTTTT

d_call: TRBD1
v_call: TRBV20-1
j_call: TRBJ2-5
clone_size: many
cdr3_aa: CSAKPGTGDFQETQYF
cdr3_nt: TGCAGTGCTAAACCCGGGACAGGGGACTTCCAAGAGACCCAGTACTTC

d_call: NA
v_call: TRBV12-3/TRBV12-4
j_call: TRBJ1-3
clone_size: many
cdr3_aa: CASSRLNGNTIYF
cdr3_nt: TGTGCCAGCAGTCGACTGAACGGGAACACCATATATTTT